This entry describes one T cell receptor beta chain. Its antigen remains unknown. This entry is derived from a study of CD8+CD57+ T cells in acquired aplastic anemia. Study context: The average for DNA from sorted CD4+ and CD8+ cells was about 2.9 ug.

Profiling that covered TCR beta VDJ and CDR3 relied on genomic DNA as its template. TCRdb redid the calling of the reads with MiXCR, one entry per CDR3 protein. Of about 180,000 distinct CDR3 sequences in the sample, nearly 65% were seen once. Patients who underwent sequencing had shown CD8+CD57+ cell expansion by flow cytometry. Trimming shortened V by 4 bases and J by 3 bases, and 9 bases separated the two germline ends. The CDR3 runs 13 residues. The V gene's germline CDR1 is LNHNV and CDR2 YYDKDF (reference sequence). Broader study findings: Patients were compared with controls for CD8+ Simpson's diversity, and no significant difference emerged. Both patients and controls carried the same twenty-nine CD8+ CDR3 sequences.

The chain is built from TRBV15 and TRBJ1-2; D unresolved. The receptor's source is a human donor with aplastic anemia. The specimen was sorted CD4+, CD8+, or CD8+CD57+ T cells (not recorded which) from PBMCs. The CDR3 DNA reads TGTGCCACCAGCACGGAGAATGACTATGGCTACACCTTC. Encoded protein: CATSTENDYGYTF.